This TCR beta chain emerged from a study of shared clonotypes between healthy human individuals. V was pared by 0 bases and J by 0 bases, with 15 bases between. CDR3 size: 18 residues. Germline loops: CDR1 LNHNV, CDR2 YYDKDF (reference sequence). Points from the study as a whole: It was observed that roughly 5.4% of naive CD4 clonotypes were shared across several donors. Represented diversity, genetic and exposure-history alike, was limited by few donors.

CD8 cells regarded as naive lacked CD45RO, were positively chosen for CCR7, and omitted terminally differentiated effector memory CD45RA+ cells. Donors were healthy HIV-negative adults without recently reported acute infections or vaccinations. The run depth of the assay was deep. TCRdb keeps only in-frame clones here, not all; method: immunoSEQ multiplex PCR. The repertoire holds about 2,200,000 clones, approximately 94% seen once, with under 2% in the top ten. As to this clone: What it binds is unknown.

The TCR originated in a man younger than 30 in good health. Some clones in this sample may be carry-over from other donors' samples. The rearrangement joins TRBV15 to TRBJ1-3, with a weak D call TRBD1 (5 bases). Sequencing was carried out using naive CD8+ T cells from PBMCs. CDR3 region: CATSRDYRGSGSGNTIYF. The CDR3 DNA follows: TGTGCCACCAGCAGAGATTATAGGGGCAGTGGCTCTGGAAACACCATATATTTT.